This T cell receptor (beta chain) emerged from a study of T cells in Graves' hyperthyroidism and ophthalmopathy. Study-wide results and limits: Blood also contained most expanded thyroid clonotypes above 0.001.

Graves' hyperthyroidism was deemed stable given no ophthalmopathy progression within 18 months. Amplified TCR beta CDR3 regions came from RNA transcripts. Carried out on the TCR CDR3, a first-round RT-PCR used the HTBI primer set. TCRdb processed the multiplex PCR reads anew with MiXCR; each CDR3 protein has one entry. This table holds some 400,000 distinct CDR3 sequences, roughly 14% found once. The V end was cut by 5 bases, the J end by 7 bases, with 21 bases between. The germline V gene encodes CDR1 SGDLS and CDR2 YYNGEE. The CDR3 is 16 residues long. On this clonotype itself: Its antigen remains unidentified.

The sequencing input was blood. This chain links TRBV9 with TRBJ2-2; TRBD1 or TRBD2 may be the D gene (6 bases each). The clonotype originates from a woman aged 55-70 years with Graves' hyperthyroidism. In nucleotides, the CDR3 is TGTGCCAGCAGTAACTTGGGGGCGGGATTGAGCGGGGAGCTGTTTTTT. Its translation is CASSNLGAGLSGELFF.